Listed here are 19 T cell receptor beta chains from one sample, sequenced in a study of shared clonotypes between healthy human individuals. Assay used: immunoSEQ multiplex PCR; TCRdb lists only in-frame clones, some missing. This table holds about 1.1 million clones, approximately 80% found once. The material sequenced was memory CD4+ T cells from PBMCs. Subset indicated: CD45RA-negative fraction. These receptors were collected from a man aged 18 to 29 in good health. Some clones in this sample may be carry-over from other donors' samples.

This clone appeared a single time. This chain joins TRBV5-1 and TRBJ2-5, with TRBD2 matching 10 bases. Germline V gene sequence: CDR1 SGHRS, CDR2 YFSETQ. V shed 1 base, J shed 2 bases, and the junction held 8 bases outside the gene matches. The CDR3 spans 17 residues. CDR3 DNA sequence: TGCGCCAGCAGCTTGTTTCGTGGACTAGCGGCACAAGAGACCCAGTACTTC. Translating gives CASSLFRGLAAQETQYF.

This chain joins TRBV19 and TRBJ2-7, with a possible D match to TRBD2 (5 bases). Trimming cost V 5 bases and J 0 bases, with 14 bases left between them. Germline V CDR1 and CDR2: LNHDA, SQIVND (reference sequence). This CDR3 contains 15 residues. The CDR3 is CASSRRSDYSYEQYF. The CDR3 region has the DNA TGTGCCAGTAGTCGACGTAGCGACTACTCCTACGAGCAGTACTTC.

As to this clone: This specimen includes other DNA sequences encoding the same CDR3. The gene calls are TRBV11-2 and TRBJ2-7; D is uncertain. Germline V lookup: CDR1 SGHAT, CDR2 FQNNGV. Trimming took off 5 bases at V and 4 bases at J, with 6 bases between the two ends. This CDR3 is built from 11 residues. The CDR3 DNA is TGTGCCAGCAGCCCAGGATACGAGCAGTACTTC. It specifies CASSPGYEQYF.

The chain combines TRBV28 with TRBJ1-1, with TRBD1 identical over 7 bases. The V gene end was trimmed by 2 bases and the J gene end by 4 bases; junction bases not matched to a gene: 16. CDR3 length equals 18 residues. CDR1 is MDHEN and CDR2 is SYDVKM in the germline V gene. The CDR3 DNA follows: TGTGCCAGCAGTTTAAGCGGGTTAGGAGGGGGCCCCGGCACTGAAGCTTTCTTT. Protein: CASSLSGLGGGPGTEAFF.

The genes are TRBV5-4 and TRBJ2-7; 8 bases match TRBD2. Germline loops: CDR1 SGHNT, CDR2 YYREEE (reference sequence). CDR3 size: 14 residues. The V and J ends lost 9 bases and 2 bases, in that order; junction bases with no gene match: 10. Written as DNA, the CDR3 is TGTGCCATGGGTCGCGGGGGGCGCACCTACGAGCAGTACTTC. Its protein product is CAMGRGGRTYEQYF.

Only one count was recorded for this clone. The genes are TRBV10-3 and TRBJ2-3; 11 nucleotides match TRBD1. The CDR3 length is 15 residues. Germline CDR1 and CDR2: ENHRY and SYGVKD. J was trimmed by 3 bases and V by 3 bases; bases with no gene match: 2. CDR3 nucleotides: TGTGCCATCAGTGACGGGACAGGGGGAACAGATACGCAGTATTTT. The encoded protein is CAISDGTGGTDTQYF.

The chain is built from TRBV11-3 and TRBJ2-7, with D perhaps given as TRBD1 or TRBD2 (5 bases each). Trimming left V 5 bases short and J 3 bases short, with 14 bases between. CDR1 and CDR2 from the germline V gene are SGHNT and YENEEA. The CDR3 spans 14 residues. Written as DNA, the CDR3 is TGTGCCAGCAGCCCTGAGGGGAGAAGCTACGAGCAGTACTTC. Its protein is CASSPEGRSYEQYF.

The chain links TRBV28 to TRBJ2-5, with D uncertain. V lost 8 bases, J lost 7 bases, and 17 bases lay in between. Germline CDR1 reads MDHEN; CDR2 reads SYDVKM. The CDR3 length is 13 residues. CDR3 loop: CASGPTEVGTQYF. CDR3 nucleotide sequence: TGTGCCAGCGGACCCACAGAAGTCGGGACCCAGTACTTC.

Concerning this clone: Other DNA sequences in the sample encode the same CDR3. The chain employs TRBV5-1 and TRBJ2-3, with 10 bases aligning to TRBD1. Germline CDR1 is SGHRS and CDR2 is YFSETQ. This CDR3 is built from 14 residues. J lost 5 bases, V lost 2 bases, and 2 bases had no gene match. The CDR3: CASSFGTGEDTQYF. The CDR3 region has the DNA TGCGCCAGCAGCTTCGGGACAGGGGAAGATACGCAGTATTTT.

A few counts support this clone. V gene TRBV5-1 combines with J gene TRBJ2-3; 10 bases match TRBD2. CDR3 length: 15 residues. With 5 bases clipped from V and 4 bases from J, the junction kept 7 bases outside the gene matches. CDR1 is SGHRS and CDR2 is YFSETQ in the germline V gene. CDR3 sequence reads: CASRYLAGVADTQYF. The CDR3 DNA sequence: TGCGCCAGCAGATATCTAGCGGGAGTCGCAGATACGCAGTATTTT.

This clone was observed a handful of times. This chain joins TRBV9 and TRBJ2-1; 10 nucleotides align to TRBD2. The J segment lost 8 bases and the V segment lost 3 bases, leaving 8 bases of the junction unmatched. Per germline, CDR1 SGDLS and CDR2 YYNGEE. The CDR3 runs to 15 residues. The CDR3 DNA reads as TGTGCCAGCAGCGAAGGCCCTAGCGGGAGCTATGAGCAGTTCTTC. Translation gives CASSEGPSGSYEQFF. Supplemented by reference TRBV9 and TRBJ2-1, the full variable domain reads DSGVTQTPKHLITATGQRVTLRCSPRSGDLSVYWYQQSLDQGLQFLIQYYNGEERAKGNILERFSAQQFPDLHSELNLSSLELGDSALYFCASSEGPSGSYEQFFGPGTRLTVL.

This chain uses TRBV7-6 with TRBJ2-2; D remains ambiguous. This CDR3 region has 17 residues. The germline V gene encodes CDR1 SGHVS and CDR2 FNYEAQ. V shed 1 base and J shed 3 bases, with 15 bases lying between them. The CDR3 DNA reads as TGTGCCAGCAGCTTAGTAAGCGAATCCTTCTACACCGGGGAGCTGTTTTTT. Its protein product is CASSLVSESFYTGELFF.

As regards this clone: Other DNA sequences in this sample translate to the same CDR3. The rearrangement joins TRBV5-4 to TRBJ2-7; 8 nucleotides agree with TRBD2. Losses at the gene ends were 0 bases for V and 1 base for J; bases not matched to a gene: 3. Germline CDR1 is SGHNT and CDR2 is YYREEE (reference sequence). The CDR3 loop spans 15 amino acids. The CDR3 DNA is TGTGCCAGCAGCTTGGGTCTAGCGGGTTCCTACGAGCAGTACTTC. Its protein is CASSLGLAGSYEQYF.

This chain uses TRBV4-3 with TRBJ2-7, with D perhaps being TRBD1 or TRBD2 (7 bases each). This CDR3 is built from 15 residues. CDR1 is LGHNA, CDR2 YSLEER, per germline. V dropped 4 bases and J dropped 2 bases, with 15 bases sitting between them. Here the CDR3 reads CASSRRSGTAYEQYF. CDR3 coding DNA: TGCGCCAGCAGCCGCCGGAGCGGGACAGCCTACGAGCAGTACTTC.

V is TRBV11-2 and J is TRBJ2-2; 11 bases fit TRBD2. There are 15 residues in the CDR3. Per germline, CDR1 SGHAT and CDR2 FQNNGV. J gave up 7 bases and V 1 base, and 2 bases lay outside the gene matches. CDR3 sequence (DNA): TGTGCCAGCAGCTTAGTAGCGGGAGGGGTCGGGGAGCTGTTTTTT. It yields the protein CASSLVAGGVGELFF.

In this sample, this clone turned up many times. The chain joins TRBV30 to TRBJ2-3; D remains ambiguous. The CDR3 contains 12 residues. Trimming left V 2 bases short and J 3 bases short, with 6 bases between. The germline V gene encodes CDR1 GTSNPN and CDR2 SVGIG (reference sequence). CDR3 in DNA: TGTGCCTGGAGTCTGGAGACAGATACGCAGTATTTT. This encodes CAWSLETDTQYF.

V gene TRBV30 combines with J gene TRBJ1-1; 11 bases are shared with TRBD1. The CDR3 extends over 14 amino acids. J lost 0 bases, V lost 8 bases, and 5 bases had no gene match. CDR1 and CDR2 from the germline V gene are GTSNPN and SVGIG (reference sequence). CDR3 loop: CAGGTGGMNTEAFF. The CDR3 DNA is TGTGCCGGAGGGACAGGGGGAATGAACACTGAAGCTTTCTTT.

This rearrangement joins TRBV10-1 to TRBJ2-5, with unresolved D. Per the germline V gene, CDR1 is WNHNN and CDR2 is SYGVQD (reference sequence). This CDR3 has 14 residues. V lost 3 bases to trimming and J lost 3 bases, with 11 bases between them. Written as DNA, the CDR3 is TGCGCCAGCAGTGATGGTAGGAGAGAAGAGACCCAGTACTTC. This gives the protein CASSDGRREETQYF.

V and J are TRBV5-4 and TRBJ2-3; D not certain. The CDR3 spans 14 residues. V was clipped by 1 base and J by 1 base, with 7 bases between them. Germline CDR1 reads SGHNT; CDR2 reads YYREEE (reference sequence). CDR3 sequence (DNA): TGTGCCAGCAGCTTGCAACGGGGCACAGATACGCAGTATTTT. This codes for CASSLQRGTDTQYF.